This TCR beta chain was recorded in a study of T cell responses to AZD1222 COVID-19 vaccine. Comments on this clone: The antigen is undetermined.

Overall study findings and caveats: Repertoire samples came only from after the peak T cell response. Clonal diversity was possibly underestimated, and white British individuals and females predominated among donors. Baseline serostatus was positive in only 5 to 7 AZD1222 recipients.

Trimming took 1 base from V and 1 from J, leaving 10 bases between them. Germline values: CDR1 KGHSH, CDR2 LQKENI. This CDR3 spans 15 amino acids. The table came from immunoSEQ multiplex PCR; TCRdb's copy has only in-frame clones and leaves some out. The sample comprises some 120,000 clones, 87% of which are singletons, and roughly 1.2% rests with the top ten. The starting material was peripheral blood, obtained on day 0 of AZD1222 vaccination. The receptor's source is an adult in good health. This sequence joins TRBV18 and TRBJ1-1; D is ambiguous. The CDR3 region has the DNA TGTGCCAGCTCACCACGTCGACCACAGAACACTGAAGCTTTCTTT. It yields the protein CASSPRRPQNTEAFF.